The 10 T cell receptor beta chains presented below share a single source sample, sequenced in a study of T cell repertoires in cytomegalovirus infection. Their target antigens are unknown. TCRdb used MiXCR to reprocess the reads, holding one entry per CDR3 protein. The table records about 900,000 distinct CDR3 sequences, approximately 30% of them present only once. Specimen: cultured CD8+ T cells from PBMCs, collected from culture after CMV antigen stimulation. The receptors shown here come from a human donor in good health (CMV status not recorded). Some clones in this sample may be carry-over from other donors' samples.

The V gene is TRBV27, the J gene TRBJ2-6; TRBD1 aligns across 9 bases. This CDR3 is built from 14 residues. The V and J ends lost 5 bases and 10 bases, in that order; junction bases with no gene match: 6. Germline CDR1 MNHEY, CDR2 SMNVEV (reference sequence). In nucleotides, the CDR3 is TGTGCCAGCAGTCTCCGGACAGGGGTGAACGTCCTGACTTTC. The encoded protein is CASSLRTGVNVLTF.

This clonotype was counted a few times. The chain's CDR3 is CSVEERTGGAYNEQFF. The CDR3 region has the DNA TGCAGCGTTGAAGAGCGGACAGGGGGCGCTTACAATGAGCAGTTCTTC. J is TRBJ2-1 and V is TRBV29-1, with 11 bases that match TRBD1. The CDR3 sequence is 16 residues long. The V gene's germline CDR1 is SQVTM and CDR2 ANQGSEA. The trim removed 0 bases at V and 4 bases at J, leaving 5 bases unmatched.

In DNA form, the CDR3 reads TGTGCCAGCAGTGAATTTTTCGACTATGGCTACACCTTC. The encoded protein is CASSEFFDYGYTF. V is TRBV25-1 and J is TRBJ1-2; unclear D gene. Germline CDR1 reads MGHDK; CDR2 reads SYGVNS. The CDR3 length is 13 residues. Deletions cut 1 base from V and 3 bases from J, with 6 bases between.

The V and J genes are TRBV7-9 and TRBJ2-7, with D tentatively TRBD1 or TRBD2 (5 bases each). V lost 8 bases and J lost 3, with 14 bases in between. There are 13 residues in the CDR3. Looked up from germline, CDR1 is SEHNR and CDR2 is FQNEAQ (reference sequence). For the CDR3, the DNA is TGTGCCAGCCTCCCCGAGGGGAGCTACGAGCAGTACGTC. This codes for CASLPEGSYEQYV.

This clonotype was observed a few times. V usage is TRBV6-2 or TRBV6-3 and J usage is TRBJ2-3; D possibly corresponds to TRBD2 (6 bases). V lost 2 bases and J 5 bases, leaving 11 bases between the germline ends. Looked up from germline, CDR1 is MNHEY and CDR2 is SVGEGT. This CDR3 is 14 amino acids long. The CDR3 region has the DNA TGTGCCAGCAGTTACGGCGGGGCTGGAGATACGCAGTATTTT. It translates to CASSYGGAGDTQYF.

This clonotype was found a few times. This rearrangement joins TRBV4-1 to TRBJ1-2; D uncertain. V lost 0 bases, J lost 5 bases, and 16 bases lay in between. The CDR3 extends over 16 amino acids. Germline V lookup: CDR1 MGHRA, CDR2 YSYEKL. This CDR3 is CASSQEIQALPYGYTF. In DNA form, the CDR3 reads TGCGCCAGCAGCCAAGAGATCCAGGCTCTTCCTTATGGCTACACCTTC.

A few counts support this clonotype. This chain joins TRBV28 and TRBJ2-2, with 10 positions matching TRBD2. CDR1 MDHEN and CDR2 SYDVKM come from the germline V gene. The CDR3 runs to 18 residues. V dropped 0 bases and J dropped 0; count of bases not matched to a gene: 4. Here the CDR3 reads CASSLWPSGGSNTGELFF. CDR3 nucleotides: TGTGCCAGCAGTTTATGGCCTAGCGGGGGTTCGAACACCGGGGAGCTGTTTTTT.

This clonotype was seen a handful of times. The J gene is TRBJ2-1, the V gene TRBV27; D gene ambiguous. This CDR3 has 14 amino acids. V gave up 0 bases and J gave up 3 bases, with 6 bases separating them. Germline-derived CDR1 and CDR2 are MNHEY and SMNVEV (reference sequence). This CDR3 is CASSLSPIYNEQFF. In DNA form, the CDR3 reads TGTGCCAGCAGTTTATCTCCCATCTACAATGAGCAGTTCTTC.

This clonotype was seen a handful of times. V is TRBV12-3 or TRBV12-4 and J is TRBJ2-3, with 8 bases aligning to TRBD1. V shed 7 bases, J shed 4 bases, and the junction held 4 bases outside the gene matches. The CDR3 totals 13 residues. CDR3 DNA sequence: TGTGCCAGCACCGCAGGGGGCGCAGATACGCAGTATTTT. Residues: CASTAGGADTQYF.

This clonotype came up a few times. The chain employs TRBV9 and TRBJ2-7; a possible D gene is TRBD1 (5 bases). The germline V and J ends were trimmed by 0 bases and 7 bases, with 11 bases remaining between them. Germline V CDR1 and CDR2: SGDLS, YYNGEE. The CDR3 runs to 13 residues. The CDR3 DNA sequence: TGTGCCAGCAGCGTAGGGACAATCGGGGAGCAGTACGTC. Translation: CASSVGTIGEQYV.